One T cell receptor beta chain is described in this entry. The antigen is not known. The source of the sample is a study of graft-versus-host responses after intestinal transplantation. Study-wide context: The transplants performed in recipients were multivisceral, liver-intestinal, or isolated intestinal.

Clones were read by immunoSEQ multiplex PCR, and TCRdb kept only the in-frame ones, dropping some. The repertoire holds more than 80,000 clones, about 87% seen once, with about 0.27% in the top ten. The CDR3 extends over 12 amino acids. The V end was cut by 7 bases, the J end by 4 bases, with 10 bases between. Germline CDR1 and CDR2: SGHTA and FQGNSA. Study results and limitations: Analysis identified GvH clones in recipient marrow, with some appearing first in ileum or blood.

The chain uses TRBV7-2 and TRBJ2-5, with a weak D call TRBD1 (6 bases). The sample in question was unstimulated CD4+ T cells sorted from spleen or lymph node cells, obtained before transplant. The TCR originated in a human donor who was the organ donor for an intestinal transplant. The CDR3 sequence is CASTKGGETQYF. CDR3 bases: TGTGCCAGCACCAAAGGGGGAGAGACCCAGTACTTC. Filled out from reference TRBV7-2 and TRBJ2-5, the complete variable domain reads GAGVSQSPSNKVTEKGKDVELRCDPISGHTALYWYRQSLGQGLEFLIYFQGNSAPDKSGLPSDRFSAERTGGSVSTLTIQRTQQEDSAVYLCASTKGGETQYFGPGTRLLVL.